This TCR beta chain was identified in a study of T cell repertoires in cytomegalovirus infection. Study-wide background: It can be stated that public TCR beta signatures indicated CMV infection as well as a matching HLA type.

Study-wide results and limits: The response measured ex vivo was dominated by TCR beta clonotypes (HLA-C-restricted and CMV-specific).

Each CDR3 protein is one row after TCRdb ran MiXCR on the reads. The sample carries some 310,000 distinct CDR3 sequences, around 25% recorded once. This clonotype was observed a few times. The antigen is unknown. CDR1 is SGDLS and CDR2 is YYNGEE in the germline V gene. The CDR3 runs to 16 residues. V was pared by 0 bases and J by 3 bases, with 4 bases of the junction left unmatched. The receptor's source is a human donor in good health (CMV status not recorded). Some clones in this sample may be carry-over from other donors' samples. The chain uses TRBV9 and TRBJ1-3, with 9 bases lining up with TRBD1. The sample was cultured PBMCs, taken from culture after CMV antigen stimulation. CDR3 bases: TGTGCCAGCAGCGTAGCAGGGACAGGGTATGGAAACACCATATATTTT. Its protein is CASSVAGTGYGNTIYF.